Given below is one TCR beta chain in context. These data come from a study of control samples from healthy donors and cancer patients. Sequenced by immunoSEQ multiplex PCR; TCRdb stores in-frame clones only, minus some. The repertoire includes more than 95,000 clones, about 90% of them detected once, and around 1.8% sits in the top ten. CDR1 is SNHLY and CDR2 is FYNNEI in the germline V gene. CDR3 length equals 17 residues. V dropped 4 bases and J dropped 0 bases, with 16 bases sitting between them. The sequence was collected from a young man in good health. J is TRBJ1-3 and V is TRBV2; D not certain. The sample taken for sequencing was blood. The CDR3 spells CASSGIFGSVSGNTIYF. The CDR3 region has the DNA TGTGCCAGCAGTGGTATTTTCGGGTCTGTCTCTGGAAACACCATATATTTT. Based on the CDR3 plus reference TRBV2 and TRBJ1-3, the full variable domain is EPEVTQTPSHQVTQMGQEVILRCVPISNHLYFYWYRQILGQKVEFLVSFYNNEISEKSEIFDDQFSVERPDGSNFTLKIRSTKLEDSAMYFCASSGIFGSVSGNTIYFGEGSWLTVV.